The rows below give T cell receptor beta chains drawn from one sample of a study of T cell changes during pregnancy in multiple sclerosis. The repertoire was sequenced with immunoSEQ multiplex PCR; TCRdb's copy has only in-frame clones and lacks some. The data hold about 50,000 clones, with roughly 94% observed a single time. Sequencing was performed on CD8+ T cells from peripheral blood mononuclear cells, taken before pregnancy. The receptors here all came from a female donor with multiple sclerosis, enrolled in a pregnancy study. The CDR3 runs from the conserved cysteine through the conserved F or W. The order of the fields is clone size, D gene, J gene, V gene, CDR3 DNA, CDR3 protein. A D gene is named only where the DNA matches it firmly. Not all rows give a size; the values are once, few, many and, for expanded clones, a class.

>NA|NA|TRBJ2-4|TRBV11-2
TGTGCCAGCAGCTTATCTACAGAAATTGGAAACATTCAGTACTTC
CASSLSTEIGNIQYF
>NA|NA|TRBJ2-5|TRBV9
TGTGCCAGCAGCGAGGGGGACGGCAGTTTGGAGACCCAGTACTTC
CASSEGDGSLETQYF
>NA|TRBD1|TRBJ1-1|TRBV30
TGTGCCTGGAGCGGGGACAGGGGGCGAATTACTGAAGCTTTCTTT
CAWSGDRGRITEAFF
>NA|TRBD1|TRBJ2-2|TRBV27
TGTGCCAGCAGTTCCGGGACAGGGTTGTGGGAGCTGTTTTTT
CASSSGTGLWELFF
>NA|TRBD1|TRBJ1-5|TRBV28
TGTGCCTGCCGGGACAGGGGGGGCAATCAGCCCCAGCATTTT
CACRDRGGNQPQHF
>NA|NA|TRBJ2-2|TRBV27
TGTGCCAGCAGTCCTACTACCGGGGAGCTGTTTTTT
CASSPTTGELFF
>NA|TRBD1|TRBJ2-1|TRBV29-1
TGCAGCGTCTGGACAGGCGCTACCTACAATGAGCAGTTCTTC
CSVWTGATYNEQFF
>NA|NA|TRBJ2-7|TRBV19
TGTGCCAGTAGTATAGGCCCGACTAGTGCTTACGAGCAGTACTTC
CASSIGPTSAYEQYF
>NA|TRBD1|TRBJ2-3|TRBV28
TGTGCCAGCAGTTTATCCGGGACAGGGTTCTCAGATACGCAGTATTTT
CASSLSGTGFSDTQYF
>once|NA|TRBJ2-1|TRBV4-1
TGCGCCAGCAGCCAAGAGGGCGATCCCTCCTACAATGAGCAGTTCTTC
CASSQEGDPSYNEQFF
>NA|NA|TRBJ1-2|TRBV5-4
TGTGCCAGCAGCACCCGACAGGTTTGGTCGGATGGCTACACCTTC
CASSTRQVWSDGYTF
>NA|TRBD2|TRBJ2-5|TRBV11-2
TGTGCCAGCAGCTTAGATCCACGGCTAGCGGGAGTCGGTCAAGAGACCCAGTACTTC
CASSLDPRLAGVGQETQYF
>NA|NA|TRBJ1-3|TRBV4-3
TGCGCCAGCAGCCAAGTAGGGGTTGGAAACACCATATATTTT
CASSQVGVGNTIYF
>NA|TRBD2|TRBJ2-3|TRBV13
TGTGCCAGCAGCTGGAGGACTAGCGTTAGCACAGATACGCAGTATTTT
CASSWRTSVSTDTQYF
>NA|NA|TRBJ2-3|TRBV30
TGTGCCTGGAGTGTTGCGGGACCCACAGATACGCAGTATTTT
CAWSVAGPTDTQYF
>NA|NA|TRBJ2-5|TRBV27
TGTGCCAGCAGTTTAACCTACCCCGAGACAGGACAAGAGACCCAGTACTTC
CASSLTYPETGQETQYF
>few|TRBD2|TRBJ2-2|TRBV7-8
TGTGCCAGCAGCTTACTTATTACTAGCGGGAGGTACACCGGGGAGCTGTTTTTT
CASSLLITSGRYTGELFF
>NA|NA|TRBJ2-7|TRBV27
TGTGCCAGCAGTTTAGGAAGTACAGGGTTACTCGAGCAGTACTTC
CASSLGSTGLLEQYF
>NA|NA|TRBJ1-1|TRBV7-3
TGTGCCAGCAGCTTAAGGCTGAACACTGAAGCTTTCTTT
CASSLRLNTEAFF
>NA|TRBD1|TRBJ2-7|TRBV6-1
TGTGCCAGCAGTGAGTTTTCCGGGACAGGGACGTACGAGCAGTACTTC
CASSEFSGTGTYEQYF